Each of the 5 T cell receptor beta chains below was sequenced from the same sample in a study of blood T cell repertoires in COVID-19. TCRdb's table, derived via immunoSEQ multiplex PCR, lists solely in-frame clones and lacks some. The sample has around 250,000 clones, approximately 83% seen once. Source material: PBMCs or T cells enriched from blood (not recorded which). These receptors all come from a woman aged 45-59 years who had recovered from COVID-19.

This clone was detected only a few times. This sequence joins TRBV7-2 and TRBJ2-7; a possible D gene is TRBD2 (6 bases). The germline gives CDR1 SGHTA, CDR2 FQGNSA. Trimming stripped 3 bases from V and 9 bases from J, with 12 bases between. The CDR3 extends over 12 amino acids. CDR3 region: CASSLETRTQYF. The CDR3 nucleotides read TGTGCCAGCAGCTTGGAGACTAGGACGCAGTACTTC.

The gene calls are TRBV3-1 (or the pseudogene TRBV3-2) and TRBJ1-6; D is perhaps TRBD1 (6 bases). Germline loops: CDR1 LGHDT, CDR2 YNNKEL (reference sequence). The CDR3 length is 13 residues. The V gene lost 5 bases and the J gene lost 7 bases, with 9 bases spanning the gap. CDR3 sequence: CASSVTGNSPLHF. As DNA, the CDR3 is TGTGCCAGCAGCGTGACAGGAAATTCACCCCTCCACTTT.

CDR3 coding DNA: TGCAGCGTTGGGGAGAACAGGGGGAGCTCCTACAATGAGCAGTTCTTC. It specifies CSVGENRGSSYNEQFF. The J gene is TRBJ2-1, the V gene TRBV29-1; TRBD1 aligns across 8 bases. Per the germline V gene, CDR1 is SQVTM and CDR2 is ANQGSEA. After removal of 4 bases from V and 0 bases from J, the junction contained 8 bases not matched to a gene. The CDR3 extends over 16 amino acids.

There are a few counts of this clone. This chain connects TRBV11-2 to TRBJ1-2, with D unresolved. In germline, CDR1 is SGHAT, CDR2 FQNNGV. Trimming took 5 bases from V and 8 from J, leaving 18 bases between them. The CDR3 is made up of 14 amino acids. The CDR3 is CASSRGQAFRGYTF. In nucleotides, the CDR3 is TGTGCCAGCAGCCGTGGGCAGGCCTTCCGCGGCTACACCTTC.

The chain couples TRBV9 to TRBJ2-2; 7 bases align to TRBD2. CDR3 length: 14 residues. Germline loops: CDR1 SGDLS, CDR2 YYNGEE. J lost 7 bases, V lost 4 bases, and 7 bases had no gene match. The CDR3 loop is CASSRLREGGELFF. For the CDR3, the DNA is TGTGCCAGCAGCAGATTGAGGGAGGGCGGGGAGCTGTTTTTT.